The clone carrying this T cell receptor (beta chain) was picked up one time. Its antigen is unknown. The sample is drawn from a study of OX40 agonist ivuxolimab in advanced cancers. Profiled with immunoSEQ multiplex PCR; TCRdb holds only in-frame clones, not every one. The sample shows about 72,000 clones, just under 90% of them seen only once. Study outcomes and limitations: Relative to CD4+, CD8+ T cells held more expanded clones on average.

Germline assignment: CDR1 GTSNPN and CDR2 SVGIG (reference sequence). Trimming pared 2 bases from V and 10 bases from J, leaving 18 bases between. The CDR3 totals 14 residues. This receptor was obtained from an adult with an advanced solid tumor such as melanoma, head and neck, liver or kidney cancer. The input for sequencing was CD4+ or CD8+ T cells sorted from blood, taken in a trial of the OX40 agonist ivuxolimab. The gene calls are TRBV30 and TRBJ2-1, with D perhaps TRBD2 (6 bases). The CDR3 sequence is CAWSTGPNRGEQFF. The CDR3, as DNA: TGTGCCTGGAGTACGGGACCCAACCGGGGGGAGCAGTTCTTC.